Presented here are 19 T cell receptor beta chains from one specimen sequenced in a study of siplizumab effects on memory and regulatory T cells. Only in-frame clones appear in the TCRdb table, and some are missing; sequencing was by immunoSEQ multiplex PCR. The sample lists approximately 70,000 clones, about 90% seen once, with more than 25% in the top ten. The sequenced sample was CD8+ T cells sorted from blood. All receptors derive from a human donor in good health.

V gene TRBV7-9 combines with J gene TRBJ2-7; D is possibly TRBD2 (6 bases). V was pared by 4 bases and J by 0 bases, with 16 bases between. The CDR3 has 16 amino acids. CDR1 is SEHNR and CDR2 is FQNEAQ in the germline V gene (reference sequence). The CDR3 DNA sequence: TGTGCCAGCAGCTCCTTAATAGCGGAGGCCTCCTACGAGCAGTACTTC. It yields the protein CASSSLIAEASYEQYF.

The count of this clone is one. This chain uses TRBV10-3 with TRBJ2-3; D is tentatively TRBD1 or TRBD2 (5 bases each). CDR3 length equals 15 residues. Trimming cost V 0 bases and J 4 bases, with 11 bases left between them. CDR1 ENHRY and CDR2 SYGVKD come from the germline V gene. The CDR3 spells CAISESTRGADTQYF. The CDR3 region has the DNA TGTGCCATCAGTGAGTCGACAAGGGGAGCAGATACGCAGTATTTT.

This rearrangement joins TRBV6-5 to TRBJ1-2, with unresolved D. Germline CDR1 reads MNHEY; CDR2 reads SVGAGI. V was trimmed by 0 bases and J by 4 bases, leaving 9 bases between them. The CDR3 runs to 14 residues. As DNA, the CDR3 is TGTGCCAGCAGTTACTCGAAAGGGTCCTATGGCTACACCTTC. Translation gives CASSYSKGSYGYTF.

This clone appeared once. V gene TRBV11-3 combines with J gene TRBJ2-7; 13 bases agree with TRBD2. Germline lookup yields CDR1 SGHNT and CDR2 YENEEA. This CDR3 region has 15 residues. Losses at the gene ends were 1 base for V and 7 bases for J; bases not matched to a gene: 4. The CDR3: CASSLGTSGSNEQYF. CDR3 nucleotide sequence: TGTGCCAGCAGCTTAGGGACTAGCGGGAGTAATGAGCAGTACTTC.

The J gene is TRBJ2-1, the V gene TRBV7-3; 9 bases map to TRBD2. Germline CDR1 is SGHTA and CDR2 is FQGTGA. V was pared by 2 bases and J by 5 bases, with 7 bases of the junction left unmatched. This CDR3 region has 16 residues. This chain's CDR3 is CASSLWVRGRDNEQFF. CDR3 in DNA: TGTGCCAGCAGCTTATGGGTCCGCGGGAGGGACAATGAGCAGTTCTTC.

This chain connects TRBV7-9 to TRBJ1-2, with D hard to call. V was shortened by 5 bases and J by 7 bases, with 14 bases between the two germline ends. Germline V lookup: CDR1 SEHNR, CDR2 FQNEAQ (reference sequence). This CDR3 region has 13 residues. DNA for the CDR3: TGTGCCAGCAGCCGACCTCCCGACCCTGGCTACACCTTC. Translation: CASSRPPDPGYTF.

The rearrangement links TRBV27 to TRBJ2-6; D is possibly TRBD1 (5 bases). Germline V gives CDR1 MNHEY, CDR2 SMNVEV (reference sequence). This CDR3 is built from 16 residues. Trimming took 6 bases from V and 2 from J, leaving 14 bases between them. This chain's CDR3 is CASSSNWGTGANVLTF. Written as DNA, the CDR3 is TGTGCCAGCAGCTCCAACTGGGGCACTGGGGCCAACGTCCTGACTTTC.

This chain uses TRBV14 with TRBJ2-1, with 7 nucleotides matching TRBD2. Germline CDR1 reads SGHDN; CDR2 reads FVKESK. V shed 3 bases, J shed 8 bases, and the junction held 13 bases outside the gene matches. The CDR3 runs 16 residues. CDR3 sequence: CASSHLGREDSHEQFF. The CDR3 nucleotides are TGTGCCAGCAGCCATTTGGGCCGGGAGGATTCTCATGAGCAGTTCTTC.

CDR3 sequence reads: CASSESSVSYEQYF. The CDR3 coding sequence is TGTGCCAGCAGTGAGTCGAGTGTATCCTACGAGCAGTACTTC. The genes are TRBV6-5 and TRBJ2-7, with D unclear. Germline loops: CDR1 MNHEY, CDR2 SVGAGI. The CDR3 runs 14 residues. Trimming took off 5 bases at V and 1 base at J, with 12 bases between the two ends.

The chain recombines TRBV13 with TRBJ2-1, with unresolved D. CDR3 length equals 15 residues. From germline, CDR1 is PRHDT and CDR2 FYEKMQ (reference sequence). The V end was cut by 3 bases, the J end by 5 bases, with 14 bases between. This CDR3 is CASSFPPGGDNEQFF. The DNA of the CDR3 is TGTGCCAGCAGCTTCCCCCCGGGCGGAGACAATGAGCAGTTCTTC.

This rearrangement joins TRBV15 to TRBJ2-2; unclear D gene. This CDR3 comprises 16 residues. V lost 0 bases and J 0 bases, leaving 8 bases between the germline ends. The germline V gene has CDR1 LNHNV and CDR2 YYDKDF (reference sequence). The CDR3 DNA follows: TGTGCCACCAGCAGAGAGGGTAGCCCGAACACCGGGGAGCTGTTTTTT. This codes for CATSREGSPNTGELFF.

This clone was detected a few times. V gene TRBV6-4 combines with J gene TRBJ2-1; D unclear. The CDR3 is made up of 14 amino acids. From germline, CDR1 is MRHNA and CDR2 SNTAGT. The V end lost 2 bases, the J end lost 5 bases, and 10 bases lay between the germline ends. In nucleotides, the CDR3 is TGTGCCAGCAGTGACGGGGATGGGCACAATGAGCAGTTCTTC. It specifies CASSDGDGHNEQFF.

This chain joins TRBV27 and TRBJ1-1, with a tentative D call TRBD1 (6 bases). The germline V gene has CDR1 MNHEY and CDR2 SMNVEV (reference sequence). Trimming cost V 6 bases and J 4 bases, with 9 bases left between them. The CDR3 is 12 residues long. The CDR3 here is CASRTGATEAFF. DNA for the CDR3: TGTGCCAGCAGGACAGGTGCCACTGAAGCTTTCTTT.

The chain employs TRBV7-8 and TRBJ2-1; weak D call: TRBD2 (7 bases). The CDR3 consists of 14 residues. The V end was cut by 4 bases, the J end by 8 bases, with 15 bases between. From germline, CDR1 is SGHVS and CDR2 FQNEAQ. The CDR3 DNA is TGTGCCAGCAGCTCACACGGGGGGCTGGATGAGCAGTTCTTC. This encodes CASSSHGGLDEQFF. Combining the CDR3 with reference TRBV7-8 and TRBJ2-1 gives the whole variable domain GAGVSQSPRYKVAKRGQDVALRCDPISGHVSLFWYQQALGQGPEFLTYFQNEAQLDKSGLPSDRFFAERPEGSVSTLKIQRTQQEDSAVYLCASSSHGGLDEQFFGPGTRLTVL.

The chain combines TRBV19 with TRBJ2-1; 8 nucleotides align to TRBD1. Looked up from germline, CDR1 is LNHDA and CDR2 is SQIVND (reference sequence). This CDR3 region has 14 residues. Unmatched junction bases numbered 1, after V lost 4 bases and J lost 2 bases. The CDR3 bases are TGTGCCAGTAGTAAGACAGGGGCCTACAATGAGCAGTTCTTC. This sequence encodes CASSKTGAYNEQFF. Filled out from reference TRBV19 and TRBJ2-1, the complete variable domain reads DGGITQSPKYLFRKEGQNVTLSCEQNLNHDAMYWYRQDPGQGLRLIYYSQIVNDFQKGDIAEGYSVSREKKESFPLTVTSAQKNPTAFYLCASSKTGAYNEQFFGPGTRLTVL.

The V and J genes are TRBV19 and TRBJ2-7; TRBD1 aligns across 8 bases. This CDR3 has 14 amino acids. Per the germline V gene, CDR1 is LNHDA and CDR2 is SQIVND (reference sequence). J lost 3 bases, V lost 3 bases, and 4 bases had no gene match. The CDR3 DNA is TGTGCCAGTAGTATGGGGACAGGTCTCTACGAGCAGTACTTC. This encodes CASSMGTGLYEQYF.

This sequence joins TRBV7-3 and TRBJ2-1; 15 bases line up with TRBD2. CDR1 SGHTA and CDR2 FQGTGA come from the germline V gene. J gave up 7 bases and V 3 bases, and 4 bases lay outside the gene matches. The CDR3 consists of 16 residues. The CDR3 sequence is CASSFGTSGRRNEQFF. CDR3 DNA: TGTGCCAGCAGCTTCGGGACTAGCGGGAGGAGAAATGAGCAGTTCTTC. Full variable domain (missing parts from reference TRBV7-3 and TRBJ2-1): GAGVSQTPSNKVTEKGKYVELRCDPISGHTALYWYRQSLGQGPEFLIYFQGTGAADDSGLPNDRFFAVRPEGSVSTLKIQRTERGDSAVYLCASSFGTSGRRNEQFFGPGTRLTVL.

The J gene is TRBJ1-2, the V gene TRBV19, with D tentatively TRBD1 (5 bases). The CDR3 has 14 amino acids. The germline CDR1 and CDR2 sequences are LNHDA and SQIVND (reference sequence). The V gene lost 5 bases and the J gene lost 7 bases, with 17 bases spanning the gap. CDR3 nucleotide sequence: TGTGCCAGTAGTCCCCATTTGGGGCAATCTGGCTACACCTTC. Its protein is CASSPHLGQSGYTF.

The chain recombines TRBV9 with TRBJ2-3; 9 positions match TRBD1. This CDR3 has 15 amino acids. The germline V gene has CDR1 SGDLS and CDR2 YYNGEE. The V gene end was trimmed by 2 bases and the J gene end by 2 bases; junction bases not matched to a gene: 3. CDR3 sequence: CASSVRQGVTDTQYF. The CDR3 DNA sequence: TGTGCCAGCAGCGTGAGACAGGGGGTCACAGATACGCAGTATTTT.